A selection of T cell receptor beta chains follows, all from one sample in a study of blood T cell repertoires in COVID-19. The repertoire was sequenced with immunoSEQ multiplex PCR; TCRdb's copy has only in-frame clones and lacks some. The sample lists more than 85,000 clones, about 75% seen once, with just under 20% in the top ten. Sequencing was done on a sample of peripheral blood. The origin of the receptors is an older woman with acute or convalescent COVID-19. The CDR3 runs from the conserved cysteine through the conserved F or W. Each record gives: J gene, V gene, D gene, clone size, CDR3 DNA, CDR3 protein. The D gene is left open where the match is weak. Clone size appears in some rows only: once, few, many, or a class for an expanded clone.

TRBJ1-1	TRBV5-1	TRBD1	.	TGCGCCAGCAGCTTGGGCGGACAGGCCACTGAAGCTTTCTTT	CASSLGGQATEAFF
TRBJ2-3	TRBV7-2	TRBD2	.	TGTGCCAGCAGCTTAGGTCCCGGGGGCAAGCGGGGGAACACAGATACGCAGTATTTT	CASSLGPGGKRGNTDTQYF
TRBJ1-2	TRBV7-2	.	.	TGTGCCAGCAGCTTAAACAGGCCTGACTATGGCTACACCTTC	CASSLNRPDYGYTF
TRBJ2-1	TRBV12-3/TRBV12-4	.	.	TGTGCCAGCCAGGACAGAGTGTACAATGAGCAGTTCTTC	CASQDRVYNEQFF
TRBJ2-2	TRBV21-1	.	.	TGTGCCAGCAGCAATCTTCGGACAGGTAGGACCGGGGAGCTGTTTTTT	CASSNLRTGRTGELFF
TRBJ1-2	TRBV29-1	TRBD1	.	TGCAGCGTTGAAGTAGGGGACAGACCCTATGGCTACACCTTC	CSVEVGDRPYGYTF
TRBJ1-6	TRBV30	.	.	TGTGCCTGGACCACGGGGGGGGCGGCCTATAATTCACCCCTCCACTTT	CAWTTGGAAYNSPLHF
TRBJ1-2	TRBV19	TRBD1	.	TGTGCCAGTAGTATCGGTCCGGACAGGGGACTCTATGGCTACACCTTC	CASSIGPDRGLYGYTF
TRBJ2-3	TRBV24-1	.	few	TGTGCCACCAGGTGGAGGGGACTTCGTAGCACAGATACGCAGTATTTT	CATRWRGLRSTDTQYF
TRBJ1-1	TRBV2	TRBD1	.	TGTGCCAGCAGACCAGCCGGGACAGGGCTTGGAACGTCTGAAGCTTTCTTT	CASRPAGTGLGTSEAFF
TRBJ1-3	TRBV4-1	.	.	TGCGCCAGCAGCCAAGGCAGGGCCTCTGGAAACACCATATATTTT	CASSQGRASGNTIYF
TRBJ2-3	TRBV19	TRBD1	.	TGTGCCAGTAGTATAAGACAGGGGGTAGATACGCAGTATTTT	CASSIRQGVDTQYF
TRBJ1-1	TRBV7-8	.	.	TGTGCCAGCAGCCGGGCGGGGGGGAACACTGAAGCTTTCTTT	CASSRAGGNTEAFF
TRBJ2-5	TRBV6-5	TRBD2	.	TGTGCCAGCAGTCTAGCGGGCGCCCAAGAGACCCAGTACTTC	CASSLAGAQETQYF
TRBJ1-5	TRBV18	.	.	TGTGCCAGCTCACCCGAGACAGGCGGATGGCAGCCCCAGCATTTT	CASSPETGGWQPQHF
TRBJ2-1	TRBV14	TRBD1	.	TGTGCCAGCAGAGCAAGGACAGGGGGCGCAGATGGCTCCTACAATGAGCAGTTCTTC	CASRARTGGADGSYNEQFF
TRBJ2-7	TRBV9	.	.	TGTGCCAGCAGCGCCGGGACTGCCTACGAGCAGTACTTC	CASSAGTAYEQYF
TRBJ2-5	TRBV12-3/TRBV12-4	.	.	TGTGCCAGCAGCCATGGGCAGCCCCAGTACTTC	CASSHGQPQYF
TRBJ2-7	TRBV7-9	TRBD1	.	TGTGCCAGCAGCTTAGGGGACAGGGGTTCCTACGAGCAGTACTTC	CASSLGDRGSYEQYF
TRBJ1-5	TRBV5-6	.	.	TGTGCCAGCAGCTGGGGCCAAGATCAGCCCCAGCATTTT	CASSWGQDQPQHF
TRBJ2-7	TRBV29-1	.	few	TGCAGCGCCGCTGGTCCGGGAGCCTACGAGCAGTACTTC	CSAAGPGAYEQYF
TRBJ2-7	TRBV7-2	.	.	TGTGCCAGCAGCAAAAGGGGAACTCTCCACGAGCAGTACTTC	CASSKRGTLHEQYF
TRBJ2-6	TRBV6-5	.	few	TGTGCCACTCAAGGGGACTCTGGGGCCAACGTCCTGACTTTC	CATQGDSGANVLTF
TRBJ1-3	TRBV3-1/TRBV3-2	TRBD1	.	TGTGCCAGCAGCCACCATCGCACCGGGACAGGGGCTACAAACACCATATATTTT	CASSHHRTGTGATNTIYF
TRBJ2-2	TRBV24-1	TRBD1	.	TGTGCCACCAGTGAACAAAAGAGGACAGGGAACACCGGGGAGCTGTTTTTT	CATSEQKRTGNTGELFF
TRBJ2-5	TRBV4-2	.	once	TGTGCCAGCAGCCGGGGGGTGGCCCAAGAGACCCAGTACTTC	CASSRGVAQETQYF
TRBJ1-1	TRBV9	TRBD1	few	TGTGCCAGCAGCGCCACAGGGGCGAACACTGAAGCTTTCTTT	CASSATGANTEAFF
TRBJ1-1	TRBV10-3	TRBD1	.	TGTGCCATCAGTGAGGTTCTGGGACAGGATGGAGCTTTCTTT	CAISEVLGQDGAFF
TRBJ2-7	TRBV6-2/TRBV6-3	.	.	TGTGCCAGCAGTCCCCTTGTTGTCGGGAACTACGAGCAGTACTTC	CASSPLVVGNYEQYF
TRBJ1-2	TRBV4-1	.	.	TGCGCCAGCAGCCAAAGCATGAACTATGGCTACACCTTC	CASSQSMNYGYTF
TRBJ2-1	TRBV5-1	TRBD1	.	TGCGCCAGCAGCGGACAGGGGGCTTACAATGAGCAGTTCTTC	CASSGQGAYNEQFF
TRBJ2-1	TRBV6-2/TRBV6-3	.	.	TGTGCCAGCAGTTACGTGGTCCCGACTAGTGAGCAGTTCTTC	CASSYVVPTSEQFF
TRBJ2-7	TRBV29-1	.	many	TGCAGCGTTGCCTCCGACAGGAACGAGCAGTACTTC	CSVASDRNEQYF